This T cell receptor beta chain was identified in a study of blood T cells in healthy people across ages. Study information: Capture by template switching was about one barcoded beta molecule per two T cells. Findings and caveats of the study: Diversity of TCR beta correlated strongly with naive T cell percentage.

The authors drew approximately 10 milliliters of peripheral blood from each donor. The CDR3 runs to 14 residues. CDR1 is DFQATT and CDR2 is SNEGSKA in the germline V gene (reference sequence). Trimming stripped 0 bases from V and 3 bases from J, with 12 bases between. This clonotype was counted only a few times. The antigen is not known. Using a J-beta primer mix together with a sample-barcoded 5' primer, a second PCR was run for roughly 7 to 12 cycles. Via MiXCR, TCRdb re-called the 5' RACE reads, giving one row per CDR3 protein. The sample contains 1.5 million to 1.9 million distinct CDR3 sequences, 35% to 45% of which appear only once.

The clonotype was recovered from a young woman in good health. The V and J genes are TRBV20-1 and TRBJ2-7, with D possibly TRBD1 on 6 matching bases. Input material: blood. The CDR3 DNA is TGCAGTGCTAGAGAACAGGGTAGGGGCTACGAGCAGTACTTC. Translated, it gives CSAREQGRGYEQYF.